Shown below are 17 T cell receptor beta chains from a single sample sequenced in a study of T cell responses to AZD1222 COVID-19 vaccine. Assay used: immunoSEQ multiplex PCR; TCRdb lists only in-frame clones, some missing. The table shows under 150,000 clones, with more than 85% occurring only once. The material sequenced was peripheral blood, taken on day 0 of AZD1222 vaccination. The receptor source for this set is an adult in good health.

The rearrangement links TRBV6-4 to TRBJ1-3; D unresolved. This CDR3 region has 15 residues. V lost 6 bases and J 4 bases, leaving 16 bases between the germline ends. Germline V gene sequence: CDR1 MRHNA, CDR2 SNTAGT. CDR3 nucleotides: TGTGCCAGCAGAGCCGTCCCCCTCCGAGGAAACACCATATATTTT. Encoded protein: CASRAVPLRGNTIYF.

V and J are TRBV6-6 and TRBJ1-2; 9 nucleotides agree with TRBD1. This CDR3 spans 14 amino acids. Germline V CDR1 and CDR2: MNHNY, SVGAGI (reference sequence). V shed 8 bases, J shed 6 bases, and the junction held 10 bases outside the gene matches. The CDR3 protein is CASFPLTGGNGYTF. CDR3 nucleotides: TGTGCCAGCTTCCCGTTGACAGGGGGGAATGGCTACACCTTC.

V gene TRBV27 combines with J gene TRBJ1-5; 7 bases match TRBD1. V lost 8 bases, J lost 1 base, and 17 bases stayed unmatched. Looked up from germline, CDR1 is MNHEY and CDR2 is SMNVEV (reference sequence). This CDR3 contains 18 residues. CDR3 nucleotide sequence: TGTGCCAGCCGATCTTTATCACGACAGGGTGGAAGCAATCAGCCCCAGCATTTT. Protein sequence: CASRSLSRQGGSNQPQHF.

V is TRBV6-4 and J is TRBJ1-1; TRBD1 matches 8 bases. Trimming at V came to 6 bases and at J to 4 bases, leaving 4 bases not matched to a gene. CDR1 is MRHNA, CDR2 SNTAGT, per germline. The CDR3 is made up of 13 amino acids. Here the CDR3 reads CASSPDRGTEAFF. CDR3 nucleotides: TGTGCCAGCAGCCCCGACAGGGGCACTGAAGCTTTCTTT.

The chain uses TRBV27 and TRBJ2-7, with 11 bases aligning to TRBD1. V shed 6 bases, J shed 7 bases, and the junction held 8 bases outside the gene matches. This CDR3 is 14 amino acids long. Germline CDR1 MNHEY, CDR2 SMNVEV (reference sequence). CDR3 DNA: TGTGCCAGCAGACCGGGACAGGGGGTGGGGGAGCAGTACTTC. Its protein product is CASRPGQGVGEQYF.

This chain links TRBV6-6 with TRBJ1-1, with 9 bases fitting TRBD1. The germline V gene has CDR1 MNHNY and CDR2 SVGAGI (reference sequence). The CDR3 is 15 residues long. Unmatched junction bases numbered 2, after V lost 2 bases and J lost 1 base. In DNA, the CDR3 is TGTGCCAGCAGTTACCCGGGACAGGGGAACACTGAAGCTTTCTTT. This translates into CASSYPGQGNTEAFF.

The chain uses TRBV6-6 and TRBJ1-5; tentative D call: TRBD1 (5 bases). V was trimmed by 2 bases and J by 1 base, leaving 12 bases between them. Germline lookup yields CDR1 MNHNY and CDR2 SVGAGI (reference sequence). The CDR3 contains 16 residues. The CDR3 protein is CASSYLLRDSNQPQHF. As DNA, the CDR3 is TGTGCCAGCAGTTACCTGCTCCGGGACAGCAATCAGCCCCAGCATTTT.

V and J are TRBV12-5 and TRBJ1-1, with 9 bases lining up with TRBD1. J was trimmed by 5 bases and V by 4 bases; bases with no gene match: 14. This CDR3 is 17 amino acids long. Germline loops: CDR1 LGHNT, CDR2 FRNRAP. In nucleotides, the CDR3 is TGTGCTAGTGGTTGGACGGGGGGGGACAGGGAAGGGACTGAAGCTTTCTTT. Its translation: CASGWTGGDREGTEAFF.

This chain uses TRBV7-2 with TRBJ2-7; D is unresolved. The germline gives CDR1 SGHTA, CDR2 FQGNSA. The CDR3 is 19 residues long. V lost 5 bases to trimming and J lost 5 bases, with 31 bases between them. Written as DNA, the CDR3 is TGTGCCAGCAGCCATATCTCAACCAGCTCCGGATCCCCTCGCGACGAGCAGTACTTC. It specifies CASSHISTSSGSPRDEQYF.

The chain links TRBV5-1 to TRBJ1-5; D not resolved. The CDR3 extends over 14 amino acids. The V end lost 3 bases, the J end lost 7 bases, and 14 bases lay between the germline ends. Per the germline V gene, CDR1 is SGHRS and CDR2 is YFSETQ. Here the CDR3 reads CASSSTGVGQPQHF. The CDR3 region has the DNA TGCGCCAGCAGCTCGACGGGCGTGGGACAGCCCCAGCATTTT.

The CDR3 region is CASSLGRVYEQYF. CDR3 in DNA: TGTGCCAGCAGCTTAGGCCGGGTCTACGAGCAGTACTTC. The chain combines TRBV7-9 with TRBJ2-7; D is ambiguous. V lost 1 base, J lost 3 bases, and 7 bases lay in between. The CDR3 consists of 13 residues. Germline CDR1 and CDR2: SEHNR and FQNEAQ (reference sequence).

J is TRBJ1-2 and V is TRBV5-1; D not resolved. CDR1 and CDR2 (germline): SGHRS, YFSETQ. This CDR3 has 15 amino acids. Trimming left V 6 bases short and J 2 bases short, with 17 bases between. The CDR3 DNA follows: TGCGCCAGCACTCCCGGGCCGACCGCCAACTATGGCTACACCTTC. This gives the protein CASTPGPTANYGYTF.

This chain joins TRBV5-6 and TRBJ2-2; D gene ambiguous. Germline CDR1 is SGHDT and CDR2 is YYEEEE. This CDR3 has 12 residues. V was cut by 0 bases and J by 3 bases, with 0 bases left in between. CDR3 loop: CASSLDTGELFF. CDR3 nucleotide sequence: TGTGCCAGCAGCTTGGACACCGGGGAGCTGTTTTTT.

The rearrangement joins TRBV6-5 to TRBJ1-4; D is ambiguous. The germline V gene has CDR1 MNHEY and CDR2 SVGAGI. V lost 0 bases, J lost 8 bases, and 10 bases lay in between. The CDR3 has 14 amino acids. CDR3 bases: TGTGCCAGCAGTTACTCGAATCTGCCAGAAAAACTGTTTTTT. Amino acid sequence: CASSYSNLPEKLFF.

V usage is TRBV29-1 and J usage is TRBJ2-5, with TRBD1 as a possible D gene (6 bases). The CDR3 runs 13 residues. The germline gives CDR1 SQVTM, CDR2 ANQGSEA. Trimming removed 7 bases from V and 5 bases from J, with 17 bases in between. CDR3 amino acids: CSGGQPLPETQYF. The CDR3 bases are TGCAGCGGTGGACAGCCTTTGCCCGAGACCCAGTACTTC.

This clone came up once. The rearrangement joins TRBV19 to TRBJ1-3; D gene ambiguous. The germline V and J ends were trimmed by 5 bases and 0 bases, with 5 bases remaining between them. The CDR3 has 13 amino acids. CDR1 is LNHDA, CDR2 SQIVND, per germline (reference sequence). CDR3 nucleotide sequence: TGTGCCAGTAGTGAAAGCTCTGGAAACACCATATATTTT. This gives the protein CASSESSGNTIYF.

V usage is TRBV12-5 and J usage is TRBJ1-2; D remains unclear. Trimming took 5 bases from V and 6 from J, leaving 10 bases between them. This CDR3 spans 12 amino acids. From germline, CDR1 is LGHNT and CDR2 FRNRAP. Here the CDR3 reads CASGPLVNGYTF. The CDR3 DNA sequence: TGTGCTAGTGGTCCCCTCGTAAATGGCTACACCTTC.